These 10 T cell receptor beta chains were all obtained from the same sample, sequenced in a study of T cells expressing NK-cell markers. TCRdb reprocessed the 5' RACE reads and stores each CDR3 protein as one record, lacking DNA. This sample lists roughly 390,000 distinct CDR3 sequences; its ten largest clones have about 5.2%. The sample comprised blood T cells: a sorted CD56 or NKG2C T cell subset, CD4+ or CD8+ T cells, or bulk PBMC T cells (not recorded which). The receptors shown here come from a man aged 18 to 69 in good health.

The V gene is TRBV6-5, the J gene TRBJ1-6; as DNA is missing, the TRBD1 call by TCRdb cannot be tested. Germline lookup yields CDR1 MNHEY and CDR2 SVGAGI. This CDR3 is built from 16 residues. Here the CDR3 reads CASSPKDRGRWSPLHF.

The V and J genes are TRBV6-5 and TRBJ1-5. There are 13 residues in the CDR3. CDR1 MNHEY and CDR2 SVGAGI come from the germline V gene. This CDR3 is CASSYNARSPQHF.

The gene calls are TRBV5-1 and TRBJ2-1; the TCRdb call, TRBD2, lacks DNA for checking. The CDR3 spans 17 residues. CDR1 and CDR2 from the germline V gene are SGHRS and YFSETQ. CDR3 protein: CASSYFSGGSSYNEQFF. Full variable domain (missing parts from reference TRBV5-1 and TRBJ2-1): KAGVTQTPRYLIKTRGQQVTLSCSPISGHRSVSWYQQTPGQGLQFLFEYFSETQRNKGNFPGRFSGRQFSNSRSEMNVSTLELGDSALYLCASSYFSGGSSYNEQFFGPGTRLTVL.

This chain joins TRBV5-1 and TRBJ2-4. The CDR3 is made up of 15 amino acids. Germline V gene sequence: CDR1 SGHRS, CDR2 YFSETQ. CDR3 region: CASTPFILAKNIQYF.

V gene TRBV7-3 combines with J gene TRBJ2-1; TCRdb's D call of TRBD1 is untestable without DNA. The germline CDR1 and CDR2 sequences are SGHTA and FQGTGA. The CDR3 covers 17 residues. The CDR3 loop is CASSPLGAGRAYNEQFF.

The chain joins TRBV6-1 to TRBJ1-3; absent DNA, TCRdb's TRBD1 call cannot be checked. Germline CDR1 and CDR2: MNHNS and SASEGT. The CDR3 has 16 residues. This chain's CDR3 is CASSPGPPGAGNTIYF.

The CDR3 loop reads CASSFRADNEKLFF. The genes are TRBV5-4 and TRBJ1-4; TCRdb returns TRBD1, unconfirmable since there is no DNA. Germline V gene lookup returns CDR1 SGHNT and CDR2 YYREEE (reference sequence). The CDR3 extends over 14 amino acids.

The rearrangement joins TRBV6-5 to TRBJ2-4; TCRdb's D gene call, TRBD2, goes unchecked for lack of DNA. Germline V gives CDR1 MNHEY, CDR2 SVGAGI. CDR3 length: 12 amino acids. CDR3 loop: CAPRGLKNIQYF.

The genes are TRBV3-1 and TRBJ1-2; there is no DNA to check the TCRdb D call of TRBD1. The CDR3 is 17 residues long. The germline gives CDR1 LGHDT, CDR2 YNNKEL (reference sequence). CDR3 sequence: CASSQDHRGARSYGYTF. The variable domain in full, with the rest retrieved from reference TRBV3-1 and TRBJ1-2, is DTAVSQTPKYLVTQMGNDKSIKCEQNLGHDTMYWYKQDSKKFLKIMFSYNNKELIINETVPNRFSPKSPDKAHLNLHINSLELGDSAVYFCASSQDHRGARSYGYTFGSGTRLTVV.

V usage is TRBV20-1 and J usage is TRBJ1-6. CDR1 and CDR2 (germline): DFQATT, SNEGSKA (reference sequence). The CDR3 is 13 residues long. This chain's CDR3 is CSARQETHSPLHF.